One TCR beta chain is described in this entry. TCRdb keeps only in-frame clones here, not all; method: immunoSEQ multiplex PCR. The data contain 100,000 to 120,000 clones, just over 90% of them singletons. This sample stems from a study of T cells after somatic rescue of genetic block. There are 14 residues in the CDR3. CDR1 and CDR2 from the germline V gene are SGHDT and YYEEEE. The V and J ends lost 9 bases and 6 bases respectively, with 20 bases between them. This chain connects TRBV5-6 to TRBJ2-3, with D possibly TRBD1 on 5 matching bases. The receptor was isolated from a woman between 18 and 29 years old. Sequencing was performed on peripheral blood mononuclear cells (PBMCs). The CDR3 nucleotides are TGTGCCACCTACAGGTGGGGCGCCGGTGATACGCAGTATTTT. It translates to CATYRWGAGDTQYF.